One and the same sample provided the 14 T cell receptor beta chains below, sequenced in a study of blood T cell repertoires in COVID-19. The table came from immunoSEQ multiplex PCR; TCRdb's copy has only in-frame clones and leaves some out. The repertoire includes roughly 97,000 clones, 84% of them detected once, and roughly a quarter sits in the top ten. The sequencing sample was made of peripheral blood. The receptors stem from a man between 60 and 75 years old with acute or convalescent COVID-19.

This sequence joins TRBV19 and TRBJ1-2; D not certain. In germline, CDR1 is LNHDA, CDR2 SQIVND (reference sequence). The length of the CDR3 is 14 residues. V was pared by 3 bases and J by 8 bases, with 16 bases between. The CDR3 DNA is TGTGCCAGTAGTATTGTCGAGGGCTTAGAGGGCTACACCTTC. Its translation: CASSIVEGLEGYTF.

V and J are TRBV16 and TRBJ1-1; no clear D. The V end was cut by 2 bases, the J end by 1 base, with 11 bases between. Looked up from germline, CDR1 is KGHSY and CDR2 is FQNENV. The CDR3 covers 15 residues. In DNA form, the CDR3 reads TGTGCCAGCAGCCAAGGAGGGCTGGGGAACACTGAAGCTTTCTTT. Protein sequence: CASSQGGLGNTEAFF.

The chain couples TRBV5-5 to TRBJ1-6, with a weak D call TRBD1 (5 bases). The CDR3 contains 13 residues. Germline loops: CDR1 SGHKS, CDR2 YYEKEE (reference sequence). V was shortened by 6 bases and J by 8 bases, with 12 bases between the two germline ends. CDR3: CASTTGFDSPLHF. The DNA of the CDR3 is TGTGCCAGCACCACAGGCTTCGATTCACCCCTCCACTTT.

This clone showed up just once. The chain recombines TRBV3-1 (or the pseudogene TRBV3-2) with TRBJ2-1; no clear D gene. V was clipped by 2 bases and J by 9 bases, with 11 bases between them. The germline CDR1 and CDR2 sequences are LGHDT and YNNKEL (reference sequence). CDR3 length equals 13 residues. The CDR3 DNA follows: TGTGCCAGCAGCCAACTAGGAAAGGTTGAGCAGTTCTTC. Translation gives CASSQLGKVEQFF.

The rearrangement joins TRBV5-4 to TRBJ2-6, with 11 bases lining up with TRBD2. From germline, CDR1 is SGHNT and CDR2 YYREEE (reference sequence). Germline trimming cut 3 bases from V and 0 bases from J; bases unmatched to any gene: 5. CDR3 length: 18 amino acids. The CDR3 loop is CASSSRLAGNSGANVLTF. CDR3 DNA sequence: TGTGCCAGCAGCTCTCGACTAGCGGGAAACTCTGGGGCCAACGTCCTGACTTTC.

This clone has only a few counts. The genes are TRBV5-1 and TRBJ1-1; D gene uncertain. The V and J ends lost 1 base and 1 base respectively, with 8 bases between them. The CDR3 spans 14 residues. Germline V gene data show CDR1 as SGHRS and CDR2 as YFSETQ. CDR3 in amino acids: CASSLPQRNTEAFF. In DNA, the CDR3 is TGCGCCAGCAGCTTGCCACAGAGGAACACTGAAGCTTTCTTT.

The CDR3 loop is CASSLRGSEAFF. In DNA, the CDR3 is TGTGCCAGCAGCTTAAGGGGCTCAGAAGCTTTCTTT. This chain joins TRBV13 and TRBJ1-1; TRBD1 is a possible D gene (5 bases). The CDR3 runs 12 residues. V was pared by 2 bases and J by 8 bases, with 9 bases between. Germline CDR1 is PRHDT and CDR2 is FYEKMQ (reference sequence).

The chain links TRBV2 to TRBJ1-6; possible D gene TRBD1, 5 bases. The germline V gene has CDR1 SNHLY and CDR2 FYNNEI. The CDR3 spans 14 residues. V was trimmed by 3 bases and J by 3 bases, leaving 6 bases between them. The CDR3 DNA reads TGTGCCAGCAGTGATGACAGCTATAATTCACCCCTCCACTTT. Protein: CASSDDSYNSPLHF. The entire variable domain, with the rest obtained from reference TRBV2 and TRBJ1-6, is as follows: EPEVTQTPSHQVTQMGQEVILRCVPISNHLYFYWYRQILGQKVEFLVSFYNNEISEKSEIFDDQFSVERPDGSNFTLKIRSTKLEDSAMYFCASSDDSYNSPLHFGNGTRLTVT.

This chain joins TRBV7-9 and TRBJ2-5; 8 positions agree with TRBD1. This CDR3 contains 15 residues. The V gene's germline CDR1 is SEHNR and CDR2 FQNEAQ (reference sequence). Trimming at V came to 5 bases and at J to 9 bases, leaving 14 bases not matched to a gene. The CDR3 bases are TGTGCCAGCAGCGACGGACAGGGCGTCCAAGCGGCCCAGTACTTC. Protein sequence: CASSDGQGVQAAQYF.

The chain is built from TRBV28 and TRBJ1-2, with 7 bases identical to TRBD1. The ends lost 3 bases at V and 4 bases at J; junction bases unmatched: 8. Germline V gene data show CDR1 as MDHEN and CDR2 as SYDVKM. The CDR3 totals 15 residues. The CDR3 nucleotides read TGTGCCAGCAGTTTGCAGCACAGGGGTTCCTATGGCTACACCTTC. Protein: CASSLQHRGSYGYTF.

The chain recombines TRBV15 with TRBJ1-5, with D possibly TRBD1 on 5 matching bases. In germline, CDR1 is LNHNV, CDR2 YYDKDF (reference sequence). CDR3 length: 17 residues. V shed 1 base and J shed 0 bases, with 13 bases lying between them. CDR3 sequence reads: CATSRVGDTGSNQPQHF. The CDR3 DNA sequence: TGTGCCACCAGCAGAGTTGGGGATACAGGTAGCAATCAGCCCCAGCATTTT.

This clone is a singleton in its sample. The V call is TRBV3-1 (or the pseudogene TRBV3-2), the J call TRBJ2-2; TRBD1 matches 8 bases. The germline V gene encodes CDR1 LGHDT and CDR2 YNNKEL (reference sequence). V lost 4 bases to trimming and J lost 5 bases; unmatched junction nucleotides: 6. There are 15 residues in the CDR3. The CDR3: CASSLRTGLTGELFF. CDR3 DNA sequence: TGTGCCAGCAGCCTTCGGACAGGGCTGACCGGGGAGCTGTTTTTT.

The chain combines TRBV6-5 with TRBJ1-1; weak D call: TRBD1 (6 bases). Trimming pared 8 bases from V and 5 bases from J, leaving 12 bases between. Per germline, CDR1 MNHEY and CDR2 SVGAGI. This CDR3 spans 12 amino acids. In DNA, the CDR3 is TGTGCCAGCGGAGGACAGTTGACTGAAGCTTTCTTT. Encoded protein: CASGGQLTEAFF.

The chain joins TRBV9 to TRBJ1-2; 7 bases match TRBD1. The V gene end was trimmed by 0 bases and the J gene end by 1 base; junction bases not matched to a gene: 9. This CDR3 spans 17 amino acids. Germline V CDR1 and CDR2: SGDLS, YYNGEE. The CDR3 protein is CASSVGDSGRVNYGYTF. The CDR3 DNA reads as TGTGCCAGCAGCGTAGGGGACAGTGGTAGAGTTAACTATGGCTACACCTTC.